Below are 19 T cell receptor beta chains sequenced from a single sample in a study of OX40 agonist ivuxolimab in advanced cancers. Sequencing was performed with immunoSEQ multiplex PCR; in TCRdb, only in-frame clones are kept and a portion is missing. The data hold about 72,000 clones, with roughly nine tenths observed a single time. Sequenced material: CD4+ or CD8+ T cells sorted from blood, taken in a trial of the OX40 agonist ivuxolimab. The receptor source for this set is an adult with an advanced solid tumor such as melanoma, head and neck, liver or kidney cancer.

The chain recombines TRBV5-6 with TRBJ2-1, with D maybe TRBD2 (6 bases). The V end lost 0 bases, the J end lost 12 bases, and 13 bases lay between the germline ends. Germline V gives CDR1 SGHDT, CDR2 YYEEEE. The CDR3 runs 13 residues. The CDR3: CASSLGLKEGQFF. The CDR3 nucleotides are TGTGCCAGCAGCTTGGGCCTAAAGGAGGGGCAGTTCTTC.

The gene calls are TRBV27 and TRBJ2-7, with D perhaps matching TRBD2 (6 bases). The CDR3 has 16 amino acids. Germline V gives CDR1 MNHEY, CDR2 SMNVEV (reference sequence). The V end was cut by 0 bases, the J end by 1 base, with 13 bases between. The CDR3 here is CASSLSSRGSSYEQYF. The CDR3 nucleotides are TGTGCCAGCAGTTTATCGTCCCGGGGGTCGTCCTACGAGCAGTACTTC.

J is TRBJ2-7 and V is TRBV7-2, with D possibly TRBD2 on 5 matching bases. The germline V gene encodes CDR1 SGHTA and CDR2 FQGNSA. The CDR3 is made up of 13 amino acids. Deletions cut 5 bases from V and 2 bases from J, with 10 bases between. In DNA form, the CDR3 reads TGTGCCAGCAGCCGGTGGGAGACCTACGAGCAGTACTTC. It codes for CASSRWETYEQYF.

This clone showed up just once. Other DNA sequences within the sample encode an identical CDR3. The rearrangement uses TRBV6-5 and TRBJ1-4; the D gene is possibly TRBD1 (5 bases). The CDR3 runs 12 residues. The V gene lost 6 bases and the J gene lost 8 bases, with 10 bases spanning the gap. Germline V gene lookup returns CDR1 MNHEY and CDR2 SVGAGI. The CDR3 protein is CASSPDREKLFF. CDR3 DNA: TGTGCCAGCAGCCCCGACAGAGAAAAACTGTTTTTT.

This clone has only one observation. The V and J genes are TRBV7-9 and TRBJ2-5, with unresolved D. CDR1 is SEHNR, CDR2 FQNEAQ, per germline (reference sequence). V dropped 3 bases and J dropped 2 bases, with 13 bases sitting between them. This CDR3 is 15 amino acids long. The chain's CDR3 is CASSFPRTAQETQYF. In DNA form, the CDR3 reads TGTGCCAGCAGCTTCCCTCGGACGGCACAAGAGACCCAGTACTTC.

This clone was seen only once. The chain has TRBV4-1 and TRBJ1-2; TRBD1 aligns across 8 bases. Germline values: CDR1 MGHRA, CDR2 YSYEKL. This CDR3 has 16 amino acids. After removal of 4 bases from V and 0 bases from J, the junction contained 7 bases not matched to a gene. The CDR3, as DNA: TGCGCCAGCAGCCCACGGCGGACAGGGACTAACTATGGCTACACCTTC. This codes for CASSPRRTGTNYGYTF.

The chain combines TRBV30 with TRBJ1-2; 7 nucleotides align to TRBD1. The CDR3 consists of 14 residues. J was trimmed by 4 bases and V by 4 bases; bases with no gene match: 9. Germline-derived CDR1 and CDR2 are GTSNPN and SVGIG (reference sequence). The CDR3 DNA is TGTGCCTGGAACAGCCGGGACAGATTCTATGGCTACACCTTC. Translation: CAWNSRDRFYGYTF. Drawing the rest from reference TRBV30 and TRBJ1-2, the complete variable domain is SQTIHQWPATLVQPVGSPLSLECTVEGTSNPNLYWYRQAAGRGLQLLFYSVGIGQISSEVPQNLSASRPQDRQFILSSKKLLLSDSGFYLCAWNSRDRFYGYTFGSGTRLTVV.

The CDR3 DNA reads TGCGCCAGCCAAACGGCAGGGAGTAGGAACACTGAAGCTTTCTTT. It is translated as CASQTAGSRNTEAFF. The chain couples TRBV10-2 to TRBJ1-1; TRBD1 is a possible D gene (5 bases). Germline loops: CDR1 WSHSY, CDR2 SAAADI. This CDR3 is built from 15 residues. The ends were cut back, 8 bases at V and 1 base at J, with 17 bases in the middle.

This clone has just one count. The rearrangement links TRBV6-5 to TRBJ2-2, with D tentatively TRBD1 (5 bases). Germline loops: CDR1 MNHEY, CDR2 SVGAGI. This CDR3 is built from 15 residues. V lost 2 bases, J lost 1 base, and 8 bases lay in between. CDR3 bases: TGTGCCAGCAGTTACGGCCAGGGGAACACCGGGGAGCTGTTTTTT. This gives the protein CASSYGQGNTGELFF.

The V gene is TRBV6-1, the J gene TRBJ1-4; a possible D gene is TRBD1 (5 bases). CDR1 is MNHNS and CDR2 is SASEGT in the germline V gene. The CDR3 runs to 14 residues. V was shortened by 5 bases and J by 5 bases, with 12 bases between the two germline ends. CDR3 DNA sequence: TGTGCCAGCAGTCGCCGGGACGGGAATGAAAAACTGTTTTTT. Translated, it gives CASSRRDGNEKLFF.

This chain's CDR3 is CASRRRDGYTF. The CDR3 bases are TGTGCCAGCAGGAGGAGGGATGGCTACACCTTC. The V call is TRBV2, the J call TRBJ1-2; D remains unclear. The CDR3 extends over 11 amino acids. V was clipped by 6 bases and J by 6 bases, with 8 bases between them. Germline CDR1 and CDR2: SNHLY and FYNNEI.

Here the CDR3 reads CASSVATSGGAVGTDTQYF. The CDR3 bases are TGTGCCAGCAGCGTCGCGACTAGCGGGGGGGCTGTAGGGACAGATACGCAGTATTTT. The gene calls are TRBV9 and TRBJ2-3, with TRBD2 matching 14 bases. The CDR3 is 19 residues long. Germline trimming cut 2 bases from V and 3 bases from J; bases unmatched to any gene: 11. CDR1 SGDLS and CDR2 YYNGEE come from the germline V gene.

This clone was seen just once. The gene calls are TRBV6-6 and TRBJ2-7, with 9 bases fitting TRBD1. V lost 6 bases, J lost 6 bases, and 12 bases stayed unmatched. The CDR3 has 15 amino acids. Germline CDR1 and CDR2: MNHNY and SVGAGI (reference sequence). CDR3 DNA: TGTGCCAGCAGCTCCCGGGCGGACAGGGGAGTCGAGCAGTACTTC. Translation: CASSSRADRGVEQYF.

V gene TRBV15 combines with J gene TRBJ2-4, with D possibly called TRBD1 or TRBD2 (6 bases each). From germline, CDR1 is LNHNV and CDR2 YYDKDF (reference sequence). V was shortened by 1 base and J by 9 bases, with 13 bases between the two germline ends. This CDR3 comprises 14 residues. The CDR3 bases are TGTGCCACCAGCAGAGCCGGAGGGGGTACCATTCAGTACTTC. Translation: CATSRAGGGTIQYF.

The V and J genes are TRBV10-3 and TRBJ2-5; D gene uncertain. TRBJ2-7 explains the end of the DNA better; the J call may be wrong. Per the germline V gene, CDR1 is ENHRY and CDR2 is SYGVKD. This CDR3 spans 12 amino acids. As DNA, the CDR3 is TGTGCCATCAAAAGCGACTCCTACGAGCAGTACTTC. It encodes CAIKSDSYEQYF.

The V call is TRBV11-1, the J call TRBJ1-5; no clear D gene. Germline loops: CDR1 SGHAT, CDR2 FQDESV (reference sequence). The V end lost 4 bases, the J end lost 4 bases, and 8 bases lay between the germline ends. CDR3 length: 13 residues. CDR3 sequence reads: CASSSSENQPQHF. CDR3 coding DNA: TGTGCCAGCAGCTCTTCCGAAAATCAGCCCCAGCATTTT.

V usage is TRBV15 and J usage is TRBJ2-5; tentatively, D is TRBD2 (6 bases). The CDR3 consists of 14 residues. V lost 0 bases and J lost 5, with 10 bases in between. Germline V gene lookup returns CDR1 LNHNV and CDR2 YYDKDF (reference sequence). In DNA form, the CDR3 reads TGTGCCACCAGCAGAGATGACGGAGGGGAGACCCAGTACTTC. Protein sequence: CATSRDDGGETQYF.

The rearrangement joins TRBV20-1 to TRBJ2-7; 7 nucleotides match TRBD2. This CDR3 spans 11 amino acids. V shed 6 bases, J shed 4 bases, and the junction held 3 bases outside the gene matches. Germline V lookup: CDR1 DFQATT, CDR2 SNEGSKA (reference sequence). The DNA of the CDR3 is TGCAGTGCCGGGGAGGGTTACGAGCAGTACTTC. It encodes CSAGEGYEQYF.

The chain couples TRBV6-6 to TRBJ2-1; 12 bases align to TRBD1. CDR1 and CDR2 (germline): MNHNY, SVGAGI (reference sequence). V lost 5 bases and J lost 7; bases outside the gene matches: 6. The CDR3 runs to 15 residues. In DNA form, the CDR3 reads TGTGCCAGCAGTAGGGGACAGGGGGCCAGGAATGAGCAGTTCTTC. This translates into CASSRGQGARNEQFF.